This T cell receptor beta chain was recorded in a study of lymphopenia after photon versus proton radiotherapy. Study results and caveats: After lymphocyte nadir, photon-treated repertoires showed oligoclonal expansion, especially CD8+ Temra.

With V trimmed by 0 bases and J by 5 bases, 5 bases remained unmatched. Germline CDR1 is SGHVT and CDR2 is SQSDAQ. CDR3 length: 16 residues. For this clone: Its antigen is unidentified.

The repertoire was sequenced with immunoSEQ multiplex PCR; TCRdb's copy has only in-frame clones and lacks some. The table shows approximately 66,000 clones, with around 86% occurring only once. This sample comprised peripheral blood, obtained from a patient treated with photon-based radiotherapy. The V gene is TRBV7-4, the J gene TRBJ2-7, with 12 nucleotides matching TRBD2. This TCR was sampled from a man aged 40-49 years with gastric cancer. DNA for the CDR3: TGTGCCAGCAGCTTAGCACTAGCGGGGGGCGGCCACGAGCAGTACTTC. Its protein product is CASSLALAGGGHEQYF.